Here is one T cell receptor beta chain with its context. CDR3 length equals 14 residues. Losses at the gene ends were 8 bases for V and 4 bases for J; bases not matched to a gene: 7. CDR1 and CDR2 from the germline V gene are SNHLY and FYNNEI. These data belong to a study of blood T cell repertoires in COVID-19. In the original workflow: Cell counts per sample came from amplifying reference gene primers. Generated by immunoSEQ multiplex PCR, the TCRdb table keeps only in-frame clones and is missing some. That table gives V, J and clone size, and the DNA gave D and trimming. The sample has 250,000 or so clones, 88% seen once. Participants were placed into cohorts based on the clinical history they reported.

The origin of this receptor is a woman between 40 and 55 years old with acute COVID-19. The V gene is TRBV2, the J gene TRBJ2-1; 8 bases are shared with TRBD2. Source material: PBMCs or T cells enriched from blood (not recorded which). The CDR3 nucleotides are TGTGCCAGCCTCCTGACTAGCGCTTACAATGAGCAGTTCTTC. Amino acid sequence: CASLLTSAYNEQFF.